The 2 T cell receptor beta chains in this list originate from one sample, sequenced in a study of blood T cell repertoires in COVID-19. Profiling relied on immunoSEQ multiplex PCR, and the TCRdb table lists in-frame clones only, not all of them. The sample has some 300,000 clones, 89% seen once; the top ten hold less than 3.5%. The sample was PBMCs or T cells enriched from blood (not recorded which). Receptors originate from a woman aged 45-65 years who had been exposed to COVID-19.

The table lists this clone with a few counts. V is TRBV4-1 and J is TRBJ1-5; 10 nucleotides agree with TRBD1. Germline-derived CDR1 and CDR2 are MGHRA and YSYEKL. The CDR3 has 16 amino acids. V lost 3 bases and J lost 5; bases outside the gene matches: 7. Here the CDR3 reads CASSQSPGTGDQPQHF. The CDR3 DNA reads TGCGCCAGCAGCCAGTCTCCCGGGACAGGGGATCAGCCCCAGCATTTT.

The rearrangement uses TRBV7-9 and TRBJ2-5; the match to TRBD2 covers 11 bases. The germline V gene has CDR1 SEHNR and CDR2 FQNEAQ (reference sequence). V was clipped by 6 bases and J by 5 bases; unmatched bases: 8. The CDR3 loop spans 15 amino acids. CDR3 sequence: CASSRIAGGPETQYF. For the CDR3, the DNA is TGTGCCAGCAGTCGAATAGCGGGGGGGCCTGAGACCCAGTACTTC.